Below are 6 T cell receptor beta chains sequenced from a single sample in a study of blood T cell repertoires in COVID-19. Clones were sequenced by immunoSEQ multiplex PCR, and TCRdb holds only the in-frame ones, with some missing. The sample yields nearly 110,000 clones, 84% seen once. Input material: peripheral blood. The receptors originated from a woman aged 55-69 years with acute or convalescent COVID-19.

The rearrangement joins TRBV7-3 to TRBJ2-5; D possibly corresponds to TRBD2 (6 bases). Deletions cut 5 bases from V and 0 bases from J, with 7 bases between. Per germline, CDR1 SGHTA and CDR2 FQGTGA. The CDR3 extends over 13 amino acids. The CDR3 region has the DNA TGTGCCAGCAGCCGCGGGGACCAAGAGACCCAGTACTTC. Residues: CASSRGDQETQYF.

This sequence joins TRBV6-5 and TRBJ1-4; D possibly corresponds to TRBD1 (5 bases). The CDR3 has 14 residues. The V end lost 10 bases, the J end lost 5 bases, and 17 bases lay between the germline ends. Looked up from germline, CDR1 is MNHEY and CDR2 is SVGAGI. This chain's CDR3 is CATRSWQGNEKLFF. The CDR3 coding sequence is TGTGCCACCCGGTCGTGGCAGGGAAATGAAAAACTGTTTTTT.

V and J are TRBV10-3 and TRBJ2-1, with D perhaps matching TRBD1 (7 bases). CDR3 length equals 11 residues. Germline loops: CDR1 ENHRY, CDR2 SYGVKD. Deletions cut 3 bases from V and 12 bases from J, with 9 bases between. CDR3 sequence: CAISDQGGQFF. The CDR3 DNA sequence: TGTGCCATCAGTGACCAGGGGGGGCAGTTCTTC.

The chain carries TRBV19 and TRBJ1-2; D unclear. The CDR3 consists of 13 residues. Germline V CDR1 and CDR2: LNHDA, SQIVND (reference sequence). V lost 7 bases and J 4 bases, leaving 13 bases between the germline ends. CDR3 in amino acids: CASMKARPYGYTF. CDR3 nucleotides: TGTGCCAGTATGAAGGCTAGGCCCTATGGCTACACCTTC. Full variable domain (rest looked up from reference TRBV19 and TRBJ1-2): DGGITQSPKYLFRKEGQNVTLSCEQNLNHDAMYWYRQDPGQGLRLIYYSQIVNDFQKGDIAEGYSVSREKKESFPLTVTSAQKNPTAFYLCASMKARPYGYTFGSGTRLTVV.

This chain connects TRBV5-1 to TRBJ1-1; no clear D gene. Per the germline V gene, CDR1 is SGHRS and CDR2 is YFSETQ. The CDR3 spans 14 residues. The V gene lost 0 bases and the J gene lost 4 bases, with 10 bases spanning the gap. The CDR3 protein is CASSLGSGPTEAFF. The CDR3 DNA reads TGCGCCAGCAGCTTGGGTTCAGGTCCCACTGAAGCTTTCTTT.

This chain connects TRBV12-3 or TRBV12-4 to TRBJ2-5; D gene uncertain. The V gene lost 0 bases and the J gene lost 6 bases, with 5 bases spanning the gap. This CDR3 has 12 amino acids. The CDR3 spells CASSLALQTQYF. CDR3 bases: TGTGCCAGCAGTTTAGCTCTACAGACCCAGTACTTC.